This T cell receptor (beta chain) was identified during a study of cytomegalovirus exposure and HLA in healthy donors. Study-wide points: A later analysis associated some 18,000 TCR beta sequences with HLA alleles at a 0.05 false discovery rate. The dataset shows that most TCR sequences were rare, while some public TCRs occurred in many donors. An analysis that came later showed most CMV-associated TCR beta chains appearing HLA-restricted.

As to this clone: Its target is not known.

With 60 Vbeta and 13 Jbeta primers, the PCR was carried out. Clones were sequenced by immunoSEQ multiplex PCR, and TCRdb holds only the in-frame ones, with some missing. In the table there are around 150,000 clones, more than 70% of which are singletons. The trim removed 5 bases at V and 2 bases at J, leaving 10 bases unmatched. This CDR3 has 16 residues. Germline V gives CDR1 SEHNR, CDR2 FQNEAQ (reference sequence). Each of the donors was a healthy bone marrow donor. Sequenced: PBMCs. This receptor was taken from a man younger than 30 in good health and CMV-seropositive. This sequence joins TRBV7-9 and TRBJ2-3; TRBD2 agrees at 7 bases. The CDR3 region has the DNA TGTGCCAGCAGCCCCCAGCGGGGTCTACACACAGATACGCAGTATTTT. Encoded protein: CASSPQRGLHTDTQYF.